This paragraph covers one TCR beta chain sequence. As yet, its antigen is unknown. The germline V gene has CDR1 MNHEY and CDR2 SMNVEV (reference sequence). The CDR3 length is 13 residues. The V gene lost 5 bases and the J gene lost 5 bases, with 12 bases spanning the gap. The data were obtained in a study of shared clonotypes between healthy human individuals. Study at large: Each donor had three CD4 naive, three CD4 memory, two CD8 naive and one CD8 memory plate. Study-wide results and caveats: Larger richness was generally estimated for naive than memory subsets.

Using immunoSEQ multiplex PCR, the repertoire was profiled, and TCRdb retains in-frame clones only, with some absent. The sample lists fewer than 2.5 million clones, 90% to 95% seen once, with around 0.37% in the top ten. This receptor was identified in a man aged 18 to 35 in good health. Some clones in this sample may be carry-over from other donors' samples. The source material was naive CD4+ T cells from PBMCs. Subset given: CD45RA+ positively selected. The chain joins TRBV27 to TRBJ1-2; weak D call: TRBD1 (6 bases). CDR3 sequence: CASSQRGAYGYTF. The CDR3 nucleotides are TGTGCCAGCAGTCAACGGGGGGCTTATGGCTACACCTTC.